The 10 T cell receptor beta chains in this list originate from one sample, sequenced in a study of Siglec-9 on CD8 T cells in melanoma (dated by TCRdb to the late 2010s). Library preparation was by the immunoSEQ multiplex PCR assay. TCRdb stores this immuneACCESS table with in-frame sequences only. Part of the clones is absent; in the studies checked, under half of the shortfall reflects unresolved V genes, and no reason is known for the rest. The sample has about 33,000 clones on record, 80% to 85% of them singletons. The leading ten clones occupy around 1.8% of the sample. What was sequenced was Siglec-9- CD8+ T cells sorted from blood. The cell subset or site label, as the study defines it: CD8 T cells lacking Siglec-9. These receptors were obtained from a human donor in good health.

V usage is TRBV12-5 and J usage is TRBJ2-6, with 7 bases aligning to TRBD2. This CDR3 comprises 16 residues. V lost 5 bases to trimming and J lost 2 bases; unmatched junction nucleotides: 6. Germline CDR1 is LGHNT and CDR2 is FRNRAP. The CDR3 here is CASGLQGGAGANVLTF. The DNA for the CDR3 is TGTGCTAGTGGTCTTCAGGGAGGGGCTGGGGCCAACGTCCTGACTTTC.

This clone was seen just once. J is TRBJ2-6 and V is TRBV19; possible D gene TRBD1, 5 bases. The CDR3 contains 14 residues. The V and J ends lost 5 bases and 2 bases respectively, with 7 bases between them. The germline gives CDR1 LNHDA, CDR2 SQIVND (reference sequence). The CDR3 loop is CASSSTAGANVLTF. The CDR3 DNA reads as TGTGCCAGTAGTTCGACAGCTGGGGCCAACGTCCTGACTTTC. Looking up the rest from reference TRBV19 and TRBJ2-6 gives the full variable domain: DGGITQSPKYLFRKEGQNVTLSCEQNLNHDAMYWYRQDPGQGLRLIYYSQIVNDFQKGDIAEGYSVSREKKESFPLTVTSAQKNPTAFYLCASSSTAGANVLTFGAGSRLTVL.

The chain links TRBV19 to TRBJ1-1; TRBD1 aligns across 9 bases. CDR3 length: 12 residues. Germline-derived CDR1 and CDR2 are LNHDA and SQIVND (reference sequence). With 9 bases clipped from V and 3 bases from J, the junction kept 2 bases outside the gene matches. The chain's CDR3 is CASGQGYTEAFF. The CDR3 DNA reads TGTGCCAGCGGACAGGGGTACACTGAAGCTTTCTTT.

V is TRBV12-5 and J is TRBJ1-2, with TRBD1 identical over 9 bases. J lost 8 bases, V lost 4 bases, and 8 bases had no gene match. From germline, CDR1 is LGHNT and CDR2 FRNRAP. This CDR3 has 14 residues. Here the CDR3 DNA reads TGTGCTAGTGGTTCCGGGACAGGGTTCGAGGGCTACACCTTC. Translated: CASGSGTGFEGYTF.

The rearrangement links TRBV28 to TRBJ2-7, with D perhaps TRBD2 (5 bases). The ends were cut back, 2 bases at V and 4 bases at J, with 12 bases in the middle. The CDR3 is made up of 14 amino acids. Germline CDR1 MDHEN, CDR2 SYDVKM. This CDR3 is CASSLLTSGYEQYF. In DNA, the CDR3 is TGTGCCAGCAGTTTACTTACTAGTGGGTACGAGCAGTACTTC.

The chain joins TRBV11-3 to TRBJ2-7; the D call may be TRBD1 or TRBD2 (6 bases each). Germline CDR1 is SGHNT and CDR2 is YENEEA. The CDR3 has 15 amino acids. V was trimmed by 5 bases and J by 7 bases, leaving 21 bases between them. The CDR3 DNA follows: TGTGCCAGCAGCCACACCGGGGGCCCTATACAAGAGCAGTACTTC. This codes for CASSHTGGPIQEQYF. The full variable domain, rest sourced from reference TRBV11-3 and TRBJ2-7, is EAGVVQSPRYKIIEKKQPVAFWCNPISGHNTLYWYLQNLGQGPELLIRYENEEAVDDSQLPKDRFSAERLKGVDSTLKIQPAELGDSAVYLCASSHTGGPIQEQYFGPGTRLTVT.

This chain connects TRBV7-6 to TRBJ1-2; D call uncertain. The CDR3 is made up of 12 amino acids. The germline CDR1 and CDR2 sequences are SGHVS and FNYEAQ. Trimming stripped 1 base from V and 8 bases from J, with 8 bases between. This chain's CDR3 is CASSLGGTGYTF. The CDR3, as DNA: TGTGCCAGCAGCTTAGGGGGTACGGGCTACACCTTC.

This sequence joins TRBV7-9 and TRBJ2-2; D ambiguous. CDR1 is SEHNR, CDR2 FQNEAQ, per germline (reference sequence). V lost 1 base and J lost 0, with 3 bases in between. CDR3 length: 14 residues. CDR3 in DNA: TGTGCCAGCAGCTTAGGGACGAACACCGGGGAGCTGTTTTTT. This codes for CASSLGTNTGELFF.

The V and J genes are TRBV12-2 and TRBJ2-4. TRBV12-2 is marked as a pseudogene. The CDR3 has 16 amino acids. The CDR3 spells CASRLVGPLAKNIQYF. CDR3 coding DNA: TGTGCAAGTCGCTTGGTCGGACCGCTAGCCAAAAACATTCAGTACTTC.

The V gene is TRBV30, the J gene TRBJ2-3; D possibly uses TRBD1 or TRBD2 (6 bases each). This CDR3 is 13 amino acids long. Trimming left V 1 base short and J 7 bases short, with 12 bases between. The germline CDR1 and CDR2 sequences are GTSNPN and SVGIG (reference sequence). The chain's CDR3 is CAWSAWGANTQYF. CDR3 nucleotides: TGTGCCTGGAGTGCGTGGGGGGCGAATACGCAGTATTTT.